These 5 T cell receptor beta chains came from one sample sequenced in a study of shared clonotypes between healthy human individuals. The table came from immunoSEQ multiplex PCR; TCRdb's copy has only in-frame clones and leaves some out. The data contain about 2.3 million clones, roughly 92% of them singletons. Sequencing was performed on naive CD4+ T cells from PBMCs. Indicated subset: CD45RA+ positively selected. The receptors shown here come from a man younger than 35 in good health. Some clones in this sample may be carry-over from other donors' samples.

The rearrangement joins TRBV29-1 to TRBJ1-2; the D gene is possibly TRBD1 (5 bases). Germline assignment: CDR1 SQVTM and CDR2 ANQGSEA. The ends were cut back, 3 bases at V and 7 bases at J, with 15 bases in the middle. This CDR3 is built from 13 residues. The CDR3 nucleotides are TGCAGCGTTGAGAAGGGCAGGGTCTCTGGCTACACCTTC. It yields the protein CSVEKGRVSGYTF.

This clone was detected only once. V and J are TRBV9 and TRBJ2-1; no clear D. Germline V lookup: CDR1 SGDLS, CDR2 YYNGEE. The CDR3 sequence is 14 residues long. V was pared by 0 bases and J by 6 bases, with 10 bases between. DNA of the CDR3: TGTGCCAGCAGCGTAGGTCGGACGAGCAATGAGCAGTTCTTC. As protein: CASSVGRTSNEQFF. Complete variable domain (other parts from reference TRBV9 and TRBJ2-1): DSGVTQTPKHLITATGQRVTLRCSPRSGDLSVYWYQQSLDQGLQFLIQYYNGEERAKGNILERFSAQQFPDLHSELNLSSLELGDSALYFCASSVGRTSNEQFFGPGTRLTVL.

V is TRBV6-4 and J is TRBJ2-1; 8 bases are shared with TRBD2. Germline assignment: CDR1 MRHNA and CDR2 SNTAGT. V shed 6 bases, J shed 9 bases, and the junction held 7 bases outside the gene matches. The CDR3 extends over 13 amino acids. The CDR3 DNA sequence: TGTGCCAGCAGCCCGACTAGCGTAGGTGAGCAGTTCTTC. This translates into CASSPTSVGEQFF.

V is TRBV2 and J is TRBJ2-7, with D unclear. This CDR3 contains 14 residues. Trimming took off 10 bases at V and 1 base at J, with 17 bases between the two ends. Germline V CDR1 and CDR2: SNHLY, FYNNEI. CDR3 region: CATSWRWSSYEQYF. CDR3 coding DNA: TGTGCCACCTCTTGGCGGTGGTCTTCCTACGAGCAGTACTTC.

This chain connects TRBV6-1 to TRBJ2-2, with D perhaps TRBD1 or TRBD2 (6 bases each). Trimming shortened V by 3 bases and J by 5 bases, and 16 bases separated the two germline ends. CDR1 MNHNS and CDR2 SASEGT come from the germline V gene. CDR3 length equals 16 residues. The CDR3 sequence: CASSDGGGRVTGELFF. The CDR3 DNA reads as TGTGCCAGCAGTGATGGAGGGGGGAGAGTGACCGGGGAGCTGTTTTTT.